Below are 4 T cell receptor beta chains sequenced from a single sample in a study of identical twins. TCRdb ran MiXCR on the 5' RACE reads and lists one entry per CDR3 protein. The sample lists some 600,000 distinct CDR3 sequences; under 8.5% were seen once. These same records also appear under a second study, on yellow fever vaccine responses in identical twins.

Sequenced: PBMCs. These receptors originate from a woman younger than 35 in good health.

This clonotype was observed many times. The chain recombines TRBV5-1 with TRBJ2-3; D is unresolved. Trimming cost V 3 bases and J 0 bases, with 11 bases left between them. This CDR3 is built from 15 residues. Germline V gene lookup returns CDR1 SGHRS and CDR2 YFSETQ. DNA for the CDR3: TGCGCCAGCAGCTCATATGAACCTAGCACAGATACGCAGTATTTT. This translates into CASSSYEPSTDTQYF.

A note on this clonotype: This clone may be a read error of a much larger clone one base away. This sequence joins TRBV12-3 or TRBV12-4 and TRBJ2-2, with TRBD2 matching 8 bases. The CDR3 has 17 amino acids. CDR3 loop: CASRDPRGGQHTRELFF. CDR3 nucleotides: TGTGCCAGCAGGGACCCCCGCGGGGGGCAGCACACCAGGGAGCTGTTTTTT.

This clonotype was seen repeatedly, ten times or more. V gene TRBV11-2 combines with J gene TRBJ2-2; D gene ambiguous. Germline-derived CDR1 and CDR2 are SGHAT and FQNNGV. This CDR3 spans 14 amino acids. V lost 0 bases and J 3 bases, leaving 5 bases between the germline ends. The DNA of the CDR3 is TGTGCCAGCAGCTTAGACACCTACACCGGGGAGCTGTTTTTT. Translating it yields CASSLDTYTGELFF.

The sample holds many counts of this clonotype. The genes are TRBV12-3 or TRBV12-4 and TRBJ1-1, with 8 bases aligning to TRBD1. J gave up 2 bases and V 8 bases, and 7 bases lay outside the gene matches. The CDR3 is 14 amino acids. As DNA, the CDR3 is TGTGCCAGCTCACCACCAGGGGGCAACACTGAAGCTTTCTTT. Its translation is CASSPPGGNTEAFF.